This T cell receptor (beta chain) was found in a study of T-cell memory formation after mild COVID-19. Regarding the study as a whole: The study detected some responding clones in pre-infection memory, suggesting cross-reactive memory joined. Clonal second-wave expansions that peaked on day 37 had unconfirmed SARS-CoV-2 specificity.

About this clonotype: The antigen remains undetermined.

Germline V gives CDR1 SNHLY, CDR2 FYNNEI. V shed 7 bases and J 4 bases; nucleotides not matched to a gene: 11. The CDR3 is 15 residues long. Constant-segment-primed 5'RACE gave TCR alpha and TCR beta cDNA libraries with sample barcodes and UMIs. TCRdb passed the 5' RACE reads through MiXCR, listing each CDR3 protein once. The profile shows approximately 260,000 distinct CDR3 sequences, around 16% of them singletons. The sample consisted of PBMCs or a T cell subset sorted from them (not recorded which). The source is a man between 18 and 29 years old who had mild COVID-19 (a few samples of this study predate the infection). Cell type and time point are not known. The genes are TRBV2 and TRBJ2-3, with TRBD2 matching 7 bases. For the CDR3, the DNA is TGTGCCAGCATCCCGGGGGAGGGAGGGCCAGATACGCAGTATTTT. Translating gives CASIPGEGGPDTQYF.